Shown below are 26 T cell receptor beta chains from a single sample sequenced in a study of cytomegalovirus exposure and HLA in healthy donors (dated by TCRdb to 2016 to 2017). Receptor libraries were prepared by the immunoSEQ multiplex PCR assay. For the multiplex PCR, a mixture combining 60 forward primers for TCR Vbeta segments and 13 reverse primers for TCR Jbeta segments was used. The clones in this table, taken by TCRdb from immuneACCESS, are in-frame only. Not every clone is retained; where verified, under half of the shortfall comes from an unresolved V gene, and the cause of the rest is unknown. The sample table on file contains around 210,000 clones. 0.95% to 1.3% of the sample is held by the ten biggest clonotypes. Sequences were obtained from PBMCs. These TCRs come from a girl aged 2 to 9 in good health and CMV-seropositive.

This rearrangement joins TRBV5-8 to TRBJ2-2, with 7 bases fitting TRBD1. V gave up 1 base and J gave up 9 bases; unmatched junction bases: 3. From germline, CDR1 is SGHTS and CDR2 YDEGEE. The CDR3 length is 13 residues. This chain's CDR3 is CASSLQGVRELFF. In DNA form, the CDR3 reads TGTGCCAGCAGCTTGCAGGGGGTCCGGGAGCTGTTTTTT.

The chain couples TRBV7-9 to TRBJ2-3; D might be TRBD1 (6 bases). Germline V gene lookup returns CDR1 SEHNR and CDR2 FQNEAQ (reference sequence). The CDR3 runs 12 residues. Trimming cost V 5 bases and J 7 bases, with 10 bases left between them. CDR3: CASSPQGYTQYF. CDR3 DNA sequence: TGTGCCAGCAGCCCACAGGGTTATACGCAGTATTTT.

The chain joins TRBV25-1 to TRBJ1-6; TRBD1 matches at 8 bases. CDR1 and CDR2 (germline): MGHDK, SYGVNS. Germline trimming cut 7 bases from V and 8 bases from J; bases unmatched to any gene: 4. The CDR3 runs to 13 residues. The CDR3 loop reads CASTQGADSPLHF. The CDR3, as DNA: TGTGCCAGCACGCAGGGGGCTGATTCACCCCTCCACTTT.

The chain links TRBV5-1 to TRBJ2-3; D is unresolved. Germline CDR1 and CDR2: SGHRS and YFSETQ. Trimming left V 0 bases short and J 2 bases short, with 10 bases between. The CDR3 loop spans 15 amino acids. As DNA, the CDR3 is TGCGCCAGCAGCTTGGAGAGAGGTCCCACAGATACGCAGTATTTT. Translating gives CASSLERGPTDTQYF.

DNA of the CDR3: TGCAGCGTTGAGACAGGTTTGAATGAGCAGTTCTTC. It specifies CSVETGLNEQFF. This sequence joins TRBV29-1 and TRBJ2-1; TRBD1 is a possible D gene (6 bases). The V gene lost 3 bases and the J gene lost 7 bases, with 10 bases spanning the gap. Per germline, CDR1 SQVTM and CDR2 ANQGSEA. The CDR3 contains 12 residues.

The DNA for the CDR3 is TGTGCCAGCAGCTTTCAGGGCGACACCGGGGAGCTGTTTTTT. It encodes CASSFQGDTGELFF. The J gene is TRBJ2-2, the V gene TRBV11-2, with D perhaps matching TRBD1 (5 bases). Germline values: CDR1 SGHAT, CDR2 FQNNGV. Trimming left V 3 bases short and J 3 bases short, with 8 bases between. CDR3 length: 14 residues.

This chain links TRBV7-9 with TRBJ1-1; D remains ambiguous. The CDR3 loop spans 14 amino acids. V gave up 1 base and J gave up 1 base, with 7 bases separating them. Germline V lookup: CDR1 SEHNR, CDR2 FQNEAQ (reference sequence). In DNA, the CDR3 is TGTGCCAGCAGCTTAGAGGGAGGGAACACTGAAGCTTTCTTT. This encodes CASSLEGGNTEAFF.

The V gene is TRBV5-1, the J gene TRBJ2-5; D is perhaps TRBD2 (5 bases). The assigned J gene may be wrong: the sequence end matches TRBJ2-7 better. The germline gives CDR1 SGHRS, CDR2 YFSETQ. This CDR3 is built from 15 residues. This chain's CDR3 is CASSSDPPGSYEQYF. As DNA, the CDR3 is TGCGCCAGCAGCTCGGACCCGCCGGGATCCTACGAGCAGTACTTC.

CDR3 nucleotide sequence: TGTGCCAGTAATACAGGGGGCGCGGGCTATGGCTACACCTTC. This encodes CASNTGGAGYGYTF. The chain is built from TRBV19 and TRBJ1-2, with TRBD1 matching over 9 bases. CDR3 length equals 14 residues. Germline V gene data show CDR1 as LNHDA and CDR2 as SQIVND (reference sequence). After removal of 7 bases from V and 4 bases from J, the junction contained 7 bases not matched to a gene. Full variable domain (outside the CDR3, taken from reference TRBV19 and TRBJ1-2): DGGITQSPKYLFRKEGQNVTLSCEQNLNHDAMYWYRQDPGQGLRLIYYSQIVNDFQKGDIAEGYSVSREKKESFPLTVTSAQKNPTAFYLCASNTGGAGYGYTFGSGTRLTVV.

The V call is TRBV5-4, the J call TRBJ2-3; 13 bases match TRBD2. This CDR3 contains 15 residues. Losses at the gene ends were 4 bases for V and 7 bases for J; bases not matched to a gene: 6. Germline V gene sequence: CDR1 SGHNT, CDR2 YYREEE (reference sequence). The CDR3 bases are TGTGCCAGCAGCCCGTGGACTAGCGGGAGCAATACGCAGTATTTT. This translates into CASSPWTSGSNTQYF.

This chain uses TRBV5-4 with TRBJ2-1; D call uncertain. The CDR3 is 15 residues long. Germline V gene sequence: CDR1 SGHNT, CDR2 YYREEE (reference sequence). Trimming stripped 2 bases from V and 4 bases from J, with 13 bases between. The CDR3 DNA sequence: TGTGCCAGCAGCTTCGTACGTTCCACATACAATGAGCAGTTCTTC. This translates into CASSFVRSTYNEQFF.

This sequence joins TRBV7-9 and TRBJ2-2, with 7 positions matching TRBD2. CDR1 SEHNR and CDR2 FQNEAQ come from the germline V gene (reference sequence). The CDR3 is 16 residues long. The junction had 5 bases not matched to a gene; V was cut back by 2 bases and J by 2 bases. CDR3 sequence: CASSLTAGVNTGELFF. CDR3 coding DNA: TGTGCCAGCAGCTTAACGGCGGGAGTTAACACCGGGGAGCTGTTTTTT.

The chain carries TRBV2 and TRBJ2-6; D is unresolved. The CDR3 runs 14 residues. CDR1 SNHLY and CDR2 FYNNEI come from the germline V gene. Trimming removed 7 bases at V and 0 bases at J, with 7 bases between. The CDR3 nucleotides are TGTGCCAGCACAGGTACCTCTGGGGCCAACGTCCTGACTTTC. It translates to CASTGTSGANVLTF.

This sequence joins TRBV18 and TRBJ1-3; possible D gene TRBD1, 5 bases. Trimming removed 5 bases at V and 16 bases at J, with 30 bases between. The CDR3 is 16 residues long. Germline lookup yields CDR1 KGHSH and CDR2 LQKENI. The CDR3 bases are TGTGCCAGCTCAGCGTCCGGGGGGAGCCGGCACGATAGCTACTATTTT. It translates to CASSASGGSRHDSYYF.

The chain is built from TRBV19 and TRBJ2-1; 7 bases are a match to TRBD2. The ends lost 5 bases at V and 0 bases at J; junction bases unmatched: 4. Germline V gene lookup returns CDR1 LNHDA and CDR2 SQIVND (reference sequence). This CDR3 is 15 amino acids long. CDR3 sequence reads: CASSAPGGSYNEQFF. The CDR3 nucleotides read TGTGCCAGTAGTGCCCCGGGAGGCTCCTACAATGAGCAGTTCTTC.

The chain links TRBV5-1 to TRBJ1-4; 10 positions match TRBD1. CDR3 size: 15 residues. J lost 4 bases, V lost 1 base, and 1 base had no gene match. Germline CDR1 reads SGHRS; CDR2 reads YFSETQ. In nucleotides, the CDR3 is TGCGCCAGCAGCTTGCGGACAGGGGGTAATGAAAAACTGTTTTTT. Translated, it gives CASSLRTGGNEKLFF.

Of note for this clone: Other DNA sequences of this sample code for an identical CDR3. The CDR3 DNA is TGTGCCAGCAGCTTAGGACTAGCGGGAGGGGATGAGCAGTTCTTC. Protein product: CASSLGLAGGDEQFF. V is TRBV7-3 and J is TRBJ2-1, with TRBD2 matching 15 bases. Germline V gene data show CDR1 as SGHTA and CDR2 as FQGTGA. The CDR3 is 15 amino acids. V shed 2 bases, J shed 8 bases, and the junction held 1 base outside the gene matches.

The CDR3 region is CAISVASGSNEQFF. CDR3 DNA sequence: TGTGCCATCAGCGTCGCTAGCGGGAGTAATGAGCAGTTCTTC. This rearrangement joins TRBV10-3 to TRBJ2-1; 10 positions match TRBD2. The V and J ends lost 6 bases and 7 bases, in that order; junction bases with no gene match: 6. CDR1 and CDR2 from the germline V gene are ENHRY and SYGVKD. The length of the CDR3 is 14 residues.

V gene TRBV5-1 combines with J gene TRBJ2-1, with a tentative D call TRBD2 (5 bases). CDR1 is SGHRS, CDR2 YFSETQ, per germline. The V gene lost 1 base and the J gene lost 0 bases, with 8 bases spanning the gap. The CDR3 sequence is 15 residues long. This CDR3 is CASSLTGSSYNEQFF. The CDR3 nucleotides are TGCGCCAGCAGCTTGACGGGAAGCTCCTACAATGAGCAGTTCTTC.

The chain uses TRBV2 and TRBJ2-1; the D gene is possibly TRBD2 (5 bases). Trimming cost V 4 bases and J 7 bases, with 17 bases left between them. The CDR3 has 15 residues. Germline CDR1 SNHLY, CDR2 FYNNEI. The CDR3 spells CASSGEQLTGNEQFF. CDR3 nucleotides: TGTGCCAGCAGTGGGGAGCAGCTTACCGGTAATGAGCAGTTCTTC. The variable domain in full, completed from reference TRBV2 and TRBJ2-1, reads EPEVTQTPSHQVTQMGQEVILRCVPISNHLYFYWYRQILGQKVEFLVSFYNNEISEKSEIFDDQFSVERPDGSNFTLKIRSTKLEDSAMYFCASSGEQLTGNEQFFGPGTRLTVL.

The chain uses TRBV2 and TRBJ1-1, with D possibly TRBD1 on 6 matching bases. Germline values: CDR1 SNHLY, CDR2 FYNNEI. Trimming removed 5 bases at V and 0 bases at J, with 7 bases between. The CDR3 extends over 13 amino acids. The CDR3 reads CASSTGLNTEAFF. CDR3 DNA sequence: TGTGCCAGCAGTACAGGGTTGAACACTGAAGCTTTCTTT.

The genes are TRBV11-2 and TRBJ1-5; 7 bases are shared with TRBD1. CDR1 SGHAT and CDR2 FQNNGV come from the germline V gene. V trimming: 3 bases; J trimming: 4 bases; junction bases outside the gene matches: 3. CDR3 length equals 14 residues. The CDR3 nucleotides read TGTGCCAGCAGCTTGGGACAGCGAAATCAGCCCCAGCATTTT. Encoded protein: CASSLGQRNQPQHF.

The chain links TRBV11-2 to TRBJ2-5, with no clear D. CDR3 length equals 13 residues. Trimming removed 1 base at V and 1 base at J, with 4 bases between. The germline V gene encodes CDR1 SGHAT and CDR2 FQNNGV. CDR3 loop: CASSLGLQETQYF. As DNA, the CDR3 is TGTGCCAGCAGCTTAGGACTCCAAGAGACCCAGTACTTC. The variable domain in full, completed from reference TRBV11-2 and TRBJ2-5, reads EAGVAQSPRYKIIEKRQSVAFWCNPISGHATLYWYQQILGQGPKLLIQFQNNGVVDDSQLPKDRFSAERLKGVDSTLKIQPAKLEDSAVYLCASSLGLQETQYFGPGTRLLVL.

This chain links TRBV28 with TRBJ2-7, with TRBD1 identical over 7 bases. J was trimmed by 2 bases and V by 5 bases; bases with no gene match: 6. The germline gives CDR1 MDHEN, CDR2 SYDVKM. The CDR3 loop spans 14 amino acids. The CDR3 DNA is TGTGCCAGCAGTCCGACAGGGTTCGCCTACGAGCAGTACTTC. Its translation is CASSPTGFAYEQYF. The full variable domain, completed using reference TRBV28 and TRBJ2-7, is DVKVTQSSRYLVKRTGEKVFLECVQDMDHENMFWYRQDPGLGLRLIYFSYDVKMKEKGDIPEGYSVSREKKERFSLILESASTNQTSMYLCASSPTGFAYEQYFGPGTRLTVT.

CDR3 loop: CASSPVSSYEQYF. The CDR3 DNA is TGTGCCAGCAGCCCAGTAAGCTCCTACGAGCAGTACTTC. The chain joins TRBV28 to TRBJ2-7, with unresolved D. The CDR3 has 13 amino acids. Per the germline V gene, CDR1 is MDHEN and CDR2 is SYDVKM. The germline V and J ends were trimmed by 6 bases and 0 bases, with 9 bases remaining between them.

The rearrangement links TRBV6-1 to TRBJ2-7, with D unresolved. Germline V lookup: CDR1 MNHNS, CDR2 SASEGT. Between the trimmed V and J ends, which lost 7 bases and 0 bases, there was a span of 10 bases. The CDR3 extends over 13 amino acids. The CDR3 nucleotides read TGTGCCAGCATTACGAGAAGCTCCTACGAGCAGTACTTC. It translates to CASITRSSYEQYF.